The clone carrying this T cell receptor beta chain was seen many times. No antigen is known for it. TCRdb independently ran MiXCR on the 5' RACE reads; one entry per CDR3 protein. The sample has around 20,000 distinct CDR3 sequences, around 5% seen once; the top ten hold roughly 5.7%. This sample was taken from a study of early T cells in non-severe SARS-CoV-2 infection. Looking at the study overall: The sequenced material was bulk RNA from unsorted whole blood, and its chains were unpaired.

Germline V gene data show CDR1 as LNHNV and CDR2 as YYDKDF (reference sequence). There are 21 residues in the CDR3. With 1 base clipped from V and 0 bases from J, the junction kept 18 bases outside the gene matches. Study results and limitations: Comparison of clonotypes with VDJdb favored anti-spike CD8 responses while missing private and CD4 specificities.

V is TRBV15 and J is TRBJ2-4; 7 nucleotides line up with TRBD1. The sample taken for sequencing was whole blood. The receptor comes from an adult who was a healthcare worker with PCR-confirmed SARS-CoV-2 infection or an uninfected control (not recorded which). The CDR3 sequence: CATSRGEGTVGRKLAKNIQYF. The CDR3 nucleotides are TGTGCCACCAGCAGAGGTGAAGGGACAGTCGGCCGTAAACTAGCCAAAAACATTCAGTACTTC.